The clone carrying this TCR beta chain has only a few counts. What it recognizes is unknown. The record originates from a study of T-cell memory formation after mild COVID-19. Germline CDR1 SQVTM, CDR2 ANQGSEA. There are 13 residues in the CDR3. Between the trimmed V and J ends, which lost 7 bases and 5 bases, there was a span of 17 bases. Using constant-segment primers, 5'RACE produced TCR alpha and TCR beta cDNA libraries carrying sample barcodes and UMIs. TCRdb used MiXCR to reprocess the 5' RACE reads, holding one entry per CDR3 protein. Of roughly 45,000 distinct CDR3 sequences in the sample, around a quarter are singletons; the top ten hold about 39%. The study's findings and limits: Still unconfirmed is whether the second-wave clones peaking on day 37 recognized SARS-CoV-2.

The receptor comes from a man aged 18 to 35 who had mild COVID-19 (a few samples of this study predate the infection). Cell type and time point are not known. This chain joins TRBV29-1 and TRBJ1-1; D may be TRBD1 (5 bases). Input material: PBMCs or a T cell subset sorted from them (not recorded which). The CDR3 loop reads CSALPGIKTEAFF. CDR3 nucleotides: TGCAGCGCTCTTCCAGGGATTAAGACTGAAGCTTTCTTT.